The 21 T cell receptor beta chains below all came from one sample that was sequenced in a study of technical replicates of blood from several donors. Generated by immunoSEQ multiplex PCR, the TCRdb table keeps only in-frame clones and is missing some. This sample has 13,000 to 15,000 clones, with roughly 80% found just once. Specimen: PBMCs. Every receptor here comes from a human donor in good health.

The chain couples TRBV7-9 to TRBJ2-5; D perhaps matches TRBD2 (5 bases). The ends were cut back, 1 base at V and 1 base at J, with 7 bases in the middle. The CDR3 contains 14 residues. Germline values: CDR1 SEHNR, CDR2 FQNEAQ (reference sequence). The CDR3, as DNA: TGTGCCAGCAGCTTAGGAGCGGTCCAAGAGACCCAGTACTTC. Protein: CASSLGAVQETQYF.

The chain combines TRBV6-5 with TRBJ2-2; 7 nucleotides match TRBD2. The length of the CDR3 is 14 residues. V gave up 6 bases and J gave up 1 base; unmatched junction bases: 2. Germline CDR1 and CDR2: MNHEY and SVGAGI. The CDR3: CASRTSWNTGELFF. CDR3 bases: TGTGCCAGCAGGACTAGCTGGAACACCGGGGAGCTGTTTTTT.

The chain uses TRBV5-1 and TRBJ2-5; 7 nucleotides match TRBD2. Looked up from germline, CDR1 is SGHRS and CDR2 is YFSETQ. The CDR3 length is 16 residues. Trimming took 2 bases from V and 5 from J; bases not matched to a gene: 12. The CDR3 spells CASSFRGRALEETQYF. The CDR3 DNA is TGCGCCAGCAGCTTCCGGGGGAGGGCCTTGGAGGAGACCCAGTACTTC.

The rearrangement joins TRBV4-1 to TRBJ2-1, with TRBD2 matching over 14 bases. CDR1 and CDR2 (germline): MGHRA, YSYEKL. V lost 1 base and J lost 8; bases outside the gene matches: 10. CDR3 size: 18 residues. The CDR3 region is CASSQGGLAGGGHDEQFF. The CDR3 DNA reads TGCGCCAGCAGCCAAGGTGGACTAGCGGGAGGAGGCCATGATGAGCAGTTCTTC.

CDR3 sequence: CASSGQGDTEAFF. The CDR3 DNA reads as TGTGCCAGCAGTGGGCAGGGGGACACTGAAGCTTTCTTT. This sequence joins TRBV6-1 and TRBJ1-1, with TRBD1 identical over 7 bases. Germline CDR1 and CDR2: MNHNS and SASEGT. CDR3 length: 13 residues. Trimming removed 4 bases from V and 3 bases from J; junction bases left unmatched: 2.

The chain joins TRBV6-1 to TRBJ2-5, with TRBD2 matching 10 bases. This CDR3 is built from 15 residues. CDR1 is MNHNS, CDR2 SASEGT, per germline. V was clipped by 7 bases and J by 3 bases; unmatched bases: 8. This chain's CDR3 is CASKLTGLAEETQYF. CDR3 coding DNA: TGTGCCAGCAAACTCACCGGACTAGCGGAAGAGACCCAGTACTTC.

V is TRBV5-1 and J is TRBJ2-5, with 8 bases fitting TRBD2. J gave up 4 bases and V 0 bases, and 5 bases lay outside the gene matches. Germline CDR1 reads SGHRS; CDR2 reads YFSETQ. The CDR3 totals 15 residues. The CDR3 spells CASSLGAGGPETQYF. The DNA for the CDR3 is TGCGCCAGCAGCTTGGGTGCGGGAGGCCCAGAGACCCAGTACTTC.

The chain uses TRBV5-1 and TRBJ2-3; 7 positions agree with TRBD2. Unmatched junction bases numbered 10, after V lost 4 bases and J lost 2 bases. Germline V lookup: CDR1 SGHRS, CDR2 YFSETQ. This CDR3 contains 16 residues. CDR3 DNA: TGCGCCAGCAGCATAGACGGGGGGATGGTCACAGATACGCAGTATTTT. This encodes CASSIDGGMVTDTQYF.

J is TRBJ2-5 and V is TRBV27, with D possibly matching TRBD2 (6 bases). V lost 2 bases and J 1 base, leaving 11 bases between the germline ends. This CDR3 has 15 residues. Germline loops: CDR1 MNHEY, CDR2 SMNVEV (reference sequence). DNA for the CDR3: TGTGCCAGCAGTTTAGGCGGGGCTCTCCAAGAGACCCAGTACTTC. As protein: CASSLGGALQETQYF.

The count of this clone is one. The chain joins TRBV7-2 to TRBJ2-3; 8 nucleotides align to TRBD2. CDR3 length: 16 amino acids. The germline V gene has CDR1 SGHTA and CDR2 FQGNSA. Germline trimming cut 5 bases from V and 5 bases from J; bases unmatched to any gene: 12. CDR3 bases: TGTGCCAGCAGCCTAGGGCTGCTAGCGGGCGTAGATACGCAGTATTTT. The encoded protein is CASSLGLLAGVDTQYF.

The chain has TRBV5-4 and TRBJ2-5; 9 bases align to TRBD1. This CDR3 has 16 amino acids. J lost 7 bases, V lost 3 bases, and 13 bases had no gene match. Germline values: CDR1 SGHNT, CDR2 YYREEE (reference sequence). Here the CDR3 DNA reads TGTGCCAGCAGCTCGGAGGGCTACAGGGGGCGGGGGACCCAGTACTTC. It yields the protein CASSSEGYRGRGTQYF.

V usage is TRBV5-5 and J usage is TRBJ1-1; 8 nucleotides agree with TRBD1. CDR1 and CDR2 from the germline V gene are SGHKS and YYEKEE (reference sequence). J lost 1 base, V lost 3 bases, and 11 bases had no gene match. This CDR3 has 17 amino acids. The CDR3 reads CASSSGQGLLRNTEAFF. In DNA form, the CDR3 reads TGTGCCAGCAGCTCCGGACAGGGATTGTTGAGGAACACTGAAGCTTTCTTT.

The chain carries TRBV4-2 and TRBJ2-1; D is perhaps TRBD2 (6 bases). CDR1 is LGHNA and CDR2 is YNFKEQ in the germline V gene. This CDR3 contains 13 residues. V lost 1 base and J lost 10, with 11 bases in between. The DNA of the CDR3 is TGTGCCAGCAGCCAAGGGGGGGAAATCGAGCAGTTCTTC. Its translation is CASSQGGEIEQFF.

The chain employs TRBV7-9 and TRBJ2-2; 8 bases are shared with TRBD1. V dropped 8 bases and J dropped 5; count of bases not matched to a gene: 7. This CDR3 comprises 14 residues. Germline V gene data show CDR1 as SEHNR and CDR2 as FQNEAQ (reference sequence). This CDR3 reads CASEGQGQTGELFF. Written as DNA, the CDR3 is TGTGCCAGCGAAGGACAGGGTCAGACCGGGGAGCTGTTTTTT.

The chain has TRBV19 and TRBJ2-1, with D possibly matching TRBD1 (7 bases). The V gene lost 0 bases and the J gene lost 7 bases, with 16 bases spanning the gap. CDR1 is LNHDA, CDR2 SQIVND, per germline (reference sequence). This CDR3 is 16 amino acids long. CDR3 protein: CASSIEAGGRKNEQFF. CDR3 DNA sequence: TGTGCCAGTAGTATAGAGGCAGGGGGGAGGAAAAATGAGCAGTTCTTC.

The chain has TRBV4-1 and TRBJ2-1; 10 bases align to TRBD2. The CDR3 spans 17 residues. Germline V gene sequence: CDR1 MGHRA, CDR2 YSYEKL. Trimming took 1 base from V and 7 from J; bases not matched to a gene: 10. CDR3 nucleotide sequence: TGCGCCAGCAGCCAAGGGCCAGCGGGAGGGTTGGAGAATGAGCAGTTCTTC. The encoded protein is CASSQGPAGGLENEQFF.

The chain employs TRBV29-1 and TRBJ2-2; tentative D call: TRBD1 (6 bases). Between the trimmed V and J ends, which lost 7 bases and 4 bases, there was a span of 13 bases. Germline CDR1 and CDR2: SQVTM and ANQGSEA. This CDR3 is 13 amino acids long. The DNA for the CDR3 is TGCAGCGCCATAGGACAGTTCACCGGGGAGCTGTTTTTT. Its translation: CSAIGQFTGELFF.

This clone was counted once. The rearrangement links TRBV4-1 to TRBJ2-3, with TRBD2 matching 7 bases. Germline loops: CDR1 MGHRA, CDR2 YSYEKL. CDR3 length: 15 amino acids. With V trimmed by 4 bases and J by 0 bases, 4 bases remained unmatched. The CDR3: CASSPQAGSTDTQYF. The DNA for the CDR3 is TGCGCCAGCAGCCCCCAAGCGGGGAGCACAGATACGCAGTATTTT.

The chain combines TRBV13 with TRBJ2-5; 8 positions agree with TRBD1. Germline loops: CDR1 PRHDT, CDR2 FYEKMQ (reference sequence). This CDR3 is 15 amino acids long. With V trimmed by 5 bases and J by 4 bases, 9 bases remained unmatched. The CDR3, as DNA: TGTGCCAGCAGCCCCCAGGGGGCCCCGGGAGAGACCCAGTACTTC. Translation gives CASSPQGAPGETQYF.

The rearrangement uses TRBV6-1 and TRBJ1-2, with TRBD1 matching 7 bases. This CDR3 has 13 amino acids. The junction had 9 bases not matched to a gene; V was cut back by 6 bases and J by 8 bases. Germline-derived CDR1 and CDR2 are MNHNS and SASEGT. In DNA, the CDR3 is TGTGCCAGCAGGGTAACAGGGGAGCAAGGCTACACCTTC. Protein: CASRVTGEQGYTF.

The rearrangement links TRBV9 to TRBJ2-1, with 7 bases fitting TRBD2. The CDR3 covers 15 residues. Germline V gene lookup returns CDR1 SGDLS and CDR2 YYNGEE. V lost 4 bases, J lost 0 bases, and 4 bases stayed unmatched. The CDR3 bases are TGTGCCAGCAGCCAAGCTAGCGGCTCCTACAATGAGCAGTTCTTC. Its translation: CASSQASGSYNEQFF.